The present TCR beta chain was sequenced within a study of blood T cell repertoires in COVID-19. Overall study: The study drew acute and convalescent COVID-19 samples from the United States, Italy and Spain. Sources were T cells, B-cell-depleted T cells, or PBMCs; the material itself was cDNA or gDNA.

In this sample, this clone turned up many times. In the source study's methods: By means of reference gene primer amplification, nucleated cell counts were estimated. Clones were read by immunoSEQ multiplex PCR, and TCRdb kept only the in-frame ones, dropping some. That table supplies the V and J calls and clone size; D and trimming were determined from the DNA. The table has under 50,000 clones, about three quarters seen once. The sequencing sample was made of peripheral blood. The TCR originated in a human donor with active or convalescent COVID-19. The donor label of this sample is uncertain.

The CDR3 is CASSLSQGSGNTIYF. DNA for the CDR3: TGTGCCAGCAGCTTAAGCCAGGGCTCTGGAAACACCATATATTTT. The chain is built from TRBV7-9 and TRBJ1-3, with D possibly TRBD1 on 5 matching bases. The CDR3 spans 15 residues. V lost 2 bases to trimming and J lost 0 bases, with 8 bases between them. From germline, CDR1 is SEHNR and CDR2 FQNEAQ (reference sequence).